This record looks at one T cell receptor (beta chain) sequence and its context. The CDR3 loop spans 12 amino acids. Trimming shortened V by 1 base and J by 7 bases, and 7 bases separated the two germline ends. Germline-derived CDR1 and CDR2 are MGHRA and YSYEKL. Primed by a sample-barcoded 5' primer and a J-beta primer mix, a second PCR proceeded for about 7 to 11 cycles. The template-switch adaptor was a 5' adaptor with 12 random nucleotides. It tagged each cDNA molecule. MiXCR, applied by TCRdb to the 5' RACE reads, yields one record per CDR3 protein. The sample consists of 1,500,000 or so distinct CDR3 sequences, approximately 39% of them appearing once. This sample was included in a study of blood T cells in healthy people across ages.

The V call is TRBV4-1, the J call TRBJ1-2; the D gene is possibly TRBD1 (6 bases). The sequencing sample was made of blood. The clonotype originates from a woman between 18 and 29 years old in good health. CDR3 amino acids: CASSQGTVGYTF. The CDR3 DNA follows: TGCGCCAGCAGCCAAGGGACAGTTGGCTACACCTTC.